These 32 T cell receptor beta chains originate from one sample sequenced in a study of CD8+CD57+ T cells in acquired aplastic anemia. The use of genomic DNA as template underpinned the TCR beta VDJ and CDR3 profiling. One entry per CDR3 protein results from TCRdb running MiXCR on the reads. The table includes 250,000 to 350,000 distinct CDR3 sequences, 56% detected once. Sequencing involved patients with CD8+CD57+ cell expansion previously shown by flow cytometry. Source material: sorted CD4+, CD8+, or CD8+CD57+ T cells (not recorded which) from PBMCs. The receptors stem from a human donor with aplastic anemia.

This clonotype was detected ten times or more. The chain couples TRBV5-1 to TRBJ2-7; D is perhaps TRBD2 (6 bases). CDR1 is SGHRS and CDR2 is YFSETQ in the germline V gene. The CDR3 covers 15 residues. The V and J ends lost 4 bases and 5 bases respectively, with 19 bases between them. The CDR3 DNA reads as TGCGCCAGCAGCAGTCCGGGACTGGATATCCACGAGCAGTACTTC. It is translated as CASSSPGLDIHEQYF. The full variable domain, rest sourced from reference TRBV5-1 and TRBJ2-7, is KAGVTQTPRYLIKTRGQQVTLSCSPISGHRSVSWYQQTPGQGLQFLFEYFSETQRNKGNFPGRFSGRQFSNSRSEMNVSTLELGDSALYLCASSSPGLDIHEQYFGPGTRLTVT.

J is TRBJ1-1 and V is TRBV10-3; tentative D call: TRBD1 (6 bases). The V end was cut by 10 bases, the J end by 5 bases, with 20 bases between. The CDR3 totals 14 residues. Germline values: CDR1 ENHRY, CDR2 SYGVKD. The CDR3 sequence is CATRGGGRSTEAFF. CDR3 nucleotide sequence: TGTGCCACCAGGGGAGGGGGAAGGTCGACTGAAGCTTTCTTT.

This clonotype was found many times. Written as DNA, the CDR3 is TGTGCCAGCAGCAACCTCAGGGATAGAGTATGGGGAAACACCATATATTTT. Translating gives CASSNLRDRVWGNTIYF. The chain combines TRBV5-6 with TRBJ1-3; tentatively, D is TRBD1 (5 bases). V lost 4 bases, J lost 4 bases, and 21 bases lay in between. The length of the CDR3 is 17 residues. CDR1 and CDR2 from the germline V gene are SGHDT and YYEEEE. Together with reference TRBV5-6 and TRBJ1-3, the CDR3 gives the full variable domain: DAGVTQSPTHLIKTRGQQVTLRCSPKSGHDTVSWYQQALGQGPQFIFQYYEEEERQRGNFPDRFSGHQFPNYSSELNVNALLLGDSALYLCASSNLRDRVWGNTIYFGEGSWLTVV.

This clonotype was detected ten times or more. The V call is TRBV27, the J call TRBJ1-6; 9 nucleotides align to TRBD1. The length of the CDR3 is 15 residues. The trim removed 4 bases at V and 7 bases at J, leaving 5 bases unmatched. Per germline, CDR1 MNHEY and CDR2 SMNVEV (reference sequence). Written as DNA, the CDR3 is TGTGCCAGCAGTTGGCGGGGACAGGGAAATTCACCCCTCCACTTT. It encodes CASSWRGQGNSPLHF.

This clonotype has at least ten counts. J is TRBJ2-5 and V is TRBV7-2; the D gene is possibly TRBD2 (5 bases). CDR1 is SGHTA, CDR2 FQGNSA, per germline. The CDR3 sequence is 15 residues long. V lost 1 base to trimming and J lost 0 bases, with 9 bases between them. The CDR3 DNA follows: TGTGCCAGCAGCTTAGACGCGGACTACCAAGAGACCCAGTACTTC. Its translation: CASSLDADYQETQYF.

Regarding this clonotype: At one end, the junction sequence differs from germline, possibly due to a read error. The J gene is TRBJ2-1, the V gene TRBV7-9; 8 bases align to TRBD1. The CDR3 contains 14 residues. From germline, CDR1 is SEHNR and CDR2 FQNEAQ (reference sequence). CDR3 residues: CASSPGTGYNEQFF. Written as DNA, the CDR3 is TGCGCCAGCAGCCCCGGGACAGGCTACAATGAGCAGTTCTTC.

Many counts were recorded for this clonotype. The rearrangement links TRBV18 to TRBJ1-2, with D possibly being TRBD1 (6 bases). The CDR3 contains 16 residues. V lost 5 bases and J 7 bases, leaving 23 bases between the germline ends. The germline V gene encodes CDR1 KGHSH and CDR2 LQKENI. Here the CDR3 reads CASSSDVPGVGSGYTF. CDR3 nucleotides: TGTGCCAGCTCATCAGATGTCCCAGGGGTGGGGTCTGGCTACACCTTC.

The count of this clonotype is one. The junction does not match germline at one end; this may be a read error. The rearrangement joins TRBV7-2 to TRBJ2-7, with unresolved D. This CDR3 has 11 amino acids. Germline lookup yields CDR1 SGHTA and CDR2 FQGNSA. The CDR3 is CASSLVYEQCF. CDR3 sequence (DNA): TGTGCCAGCAGCTTAGTTTACGAGCAGTGCTTC.

This rearrangement joins TRBV5-1 to TRBJ2-7; 9 bases agree with TRBD2. V lost 0 bases and J lost 3; bases outside the gene matches: 4. Germline assignment: CDR1 SGHRS and CDR2 YFSETQ. The CDR3 runs to 15 residues. The CDR3 nucleotides are TGCGCCAGCAGCTTGGCCGTAGCGGGGGTCTACGAGCAGTACTTC. It translates to CASSLAVAGVYEQYF.

The rearrangement links TRBV6-1 to TRBJ1-1; possible D gene TRBD1, 5 bases. Germline-derived CDR1 and CDR2 are MNHNS and SASEGT. V was shortened by 2 bases and J by 1 base, with 8 bases between the two germline ends. The CDR3 totals 14 residues. CDR3 DNA sequence: TGTGCCAGCAGTGAAATCAGGGCGAACACTGAAGCTTTCTTT. This sequence encodes CASSEIRANTEAFF.

V usage is TRBV5-1 and J usage is TRBJ2-3, with no clear D. V lost 4 bases and J 3 bases, leaving 6 bases between the germline ends. Germline values: CDR1 SGHRS, CDR2 YFSETQ. The CDR3 has 12 amino acids. CDR3 sequence (DNA): TGCGCCAGCAGCCGTACAACAGATACGCAGTATTTT. It encodes CASSRTTDTQYF. The variable domain in full, with the rest retrieved from reference TRBV5-1 and TRBJ2-3, is KAGVTQTPRYLIKTRGQQVTLSCSPISGHRSVSWYQQTPGQGLQFLFEYFSETQRNKGNFPGRFSGRQFSNSRSEMNVSTLELGDSALYLCASSRTTDTQYFGPGTRLTVL.

The chain uses TRBV19 and TRBJ1-5; 7 positions agree with TRBD1. The CDR3 spans 13 residues. V lost 6 bases and J lost 6; bases outside the gene matches: 5. Germline lookup yields CDR1 LNHDA and CDR2 SQIVND (reference sequence). The CDR3 loop is CASRWTGGQPQHF. In DNA form, the CDR3 reads TGTGCCAGTAGGTGGACAGGCGGTCAGCCCCAGCATTTT.

This clonotype was counted only a few times. The V and J genes are TRBV27 and TRBJ1-5; 7 bases map to TRBD1. V shed 8 bases and J 2 bases; nucleotides not matched to a gene: 9. In germline, CDR1 is MNHEY, CDR2 SMNVEV (reference sequence). This CDR3 region has 15 residues. CDR3 residues: CASRSFGQGNQPQHF. The CDR3 region has the DNA TGTGCCAGCCGATCTTTCGGACAGGGCAATCAGCCCCAGCATTTT.

V is TRBV7-3 and J is TRBJ2-7, with D perhaps TRBD2 (7 bases). Germline lookup yields CDR1 SGHTA and CDR2 FQGTGA. The V gene lost 5 bases and the J gene lost 6 bases, with 20 bases spanning the gap. The CDR3 covers 15 residues. The CDR3 DNA sequence: TGTGCCAGCAGCGAGGGAGGAGGGGGGGCGGGCGAGCAGTACTTC. Encoded protein: CASSEGGGGAGEQYF. The entire variable domain, with the rest obtained from reference TRBV7-3 and TRBJ2-7, is as follows: GAGVSQTPSNKVTEKGKYVELRCDPISGHTALYWYRQSLGQGPEFLIYFQGTGAADDSGLPNDRFFAVRPEGSVSTLKIQRTERGDSAVYLCASSEGGGGAGEQYFGPGTRLTVT.

With respect to this clonotype: Germline and junction disagree at one end, which may indicate a read error. J is TRBJ2-7 and V is TRBV24-1; D is unresolved. CDR3 length equals 13 residues. Germline V gene sequence: CDR1 KGHDR, CDR2 SFDVKD. CDR3: CAASDPDNLKQYF. CDR3 nucleotides: TGTGCCGCCAGTGACCCCGACAACCTGAAGCAGTACTTC.

This clonotype has at least ten counts. V and J are TRBV5-1 and TRBJ2-7; D remains unclear. Trimming took off 0 bases at V and 1 base at J, with 8 bases between the two ends. CDR1 is SGHRS, CDR2 YFSETQ, per germline. The CDR3 is 14 amino acids. The CDR3 DNA is TGCGCCAGCAGCTTGGACAGCTTATCCTACGAGCAGTACTTC. Translating gives CASSLDSLSYEQYF.

This clonotype appeared once. DNA of the CDR3: TGCAGTGCTAGAGACGGCTGGTATGGCTACACCTTC. Translation gives CSARDGWYGYTF. This chain joins TRBV20-1 and TRBJ1-2; D is uncertain. The V and J ends lost 0 bases and 5 bases respectively, with 7 bases between them. The germline V gene has CDR1 DFQATT and CDR2 SNEGSKA (reference sequence). This CDR3 is built from 12 residues.

The CDR3 reads CSARTDGHSGVNYGYTF. The CDR3 nucleotides read TGCAGTGCTAGAACGGACGGACATAGTGGGGTTAACTATGGCTACACCTTC. The rearrangement uses TRBV20-1 and TRBJ1-2; a possible D gene is TRBD1 (5 bases). Germline V gives CDR1 DFQATT, CDR2 SNEGSKA (reference sequence). There are 17 residues in the CDR3. The germline V and J ends were trimmed by 2 bases and 1 base, with 20 bases remaining between them.

The gene calls are TRBV6-6 and TRBJ2-7, with TRBD2 as a possible D gene (5 bases). The CDR3 is made up of 14 amino acids. The ends were cut back, 5 bases at V and 0 bases at J, with 11 bases in the middle. CDR1 is MNHNY, CDR2 SVGAGI, per germline (reference sequence). The CDR3 reads CASSPQRNSYEQYF. The CDR3 DNA reads as TGTGCCAGCAGTCCCCAGCGGAACTCCTACGAGCAGTACTTC.

In its sample, this clonotype was seen a few times. CDR3 sequence reads: CATSRTGQGRSAEAFF. The CDR3 bases are TGTGCCACCAGCCGAACGGGACAGGGACGGAGCGCTGAAGCTTTCTTT. The rearrangement links TRBV15 to TRBJ1-1; TRBD1 agrees at 9 bases. In germline, CDR1 is LNHNV, CDR2 YYDKDF (reference sequence). This CDR3 region has 16 residues. V lost 5 bases and J lost 6; bases outside the gene matches: 13.

This clonotype was observed at least ten times. V and J are TRBV12-5 and TRBJ1-2, with TRBD1 matching over 8 bases. The CDR3 is made up of 15 amino acids. Germline CDR1 is LGHNT and CDR2 is FRNRAP. Germline trimming cut 1 base from V and 4 bases from J; bases unmatched to any gene: 5. This chain's CDR3 is CASGLARTGSYGYTF. As DNA, the CDR3 is TGTGCTAGTGGTTTGGCACGGACAGGGTCCTATGGCTACACCTTC.

This clonotype appeared a few times. The chain carries TRBV10-3 and TRBJ2-1, with TRBD2 as a possible D gene (6 bases). Germline loops: CDR1 ENHRY, CDR2 SYGVKD. The CDR3 is 16 residues long. Between the trimmed V and J ends, which lost 6 bases and 1 base, there was a span of 16 bases. CDR3 sequence (DNA): TGTGCCATCAGCTCCGGGGGTTACCCTTCCTACAATGAGCAGTTCTTC. Protein: CAISSGGYPSYNEQFF.

The chain combines TRBV29-1 with TRBJ2-7; 10 positions match TRBD2. Germline CDR1 SQVTM, CDR2 ANQGSEA. Unmatched junction bases numbered 10, after V lost 0 bases and J lost 2 bases. The CDR3 runs to 17 residues. The CDR3 spells CSVEDGSSGSDPYEQYF. The CDR3 DNA reads as TGCAGCGTTGAAGATGGCTCTAGCGGGAGCGACCCCTACGAGCAGTACTTC.

The chain links TRBV19 to TRBJ2-2, with D maybe TRBD2 (5 bases). The CDR3 has 15 amino acids. V was clipped by 3 bases and J by 7 bases, with 15 bases between them. Per germline, CDR1 LNHDA and CDR2 SQIVND (reference sequence). The CDR3 loop reads CASSIRGTKSGELFF. CDR3 nucleotides: TGTGCCAGTAGTATCCGGGGTACTAAGAGCGGGGAGCTGTTTTTT.

J is TRBJ1-2 and V is TRBV12-3 or TRBV12-4; 8 nucleotides agree with TRBD1. The CDR3 contains 15 residues. Trimming removed 4 bases from V and 4 bases from J; junction bases left unmatched: 8. The DNA for the CDR3 is TGTGCCAGCAGTTACGGACAGGGCGAACTCTATGGCTACACCTTC. It codes for CASSYGQGELYGYTF.

This chain connects TRBV13 to TRBJ1-4; TRBD1 might be the D (5 bases). The germline gives CDR1 PRHDT, CDR2 FYEKMQ (reference sequence). V was cut by 5 bases and J by 8 bases, with 18 bases left in between. CDR3 length equals 15 residues. CDR3 DNA sequence: TGTGCCAGCAGCCTCCGGGGGGAGCGGGGGGAAAAACTGTTTTTT. Its protein product is CASSLRGERGEKLFF. The whole variable domain, filled in from reference TRBV13 and TRBJ1-4, reads AAGVIQSPRHLIKEKRETATLKCYPIPRHDTVYWYQQGPGQDPQFLISFYEKMQSDKGSIPDRFSAQQFSDYHSELNMSSLELGDSALYFCASSLRGERGEKLFFGSGTQLSVL.

This chain connects TRBV6-1 to TRBJ1-1; TRBD1 matches at 8 bases. The CDR3 covers 13 residues. CDR1 and CDR2 (germline): MNHNS, SASEGT. J lost 8 bases, V lost 2 bases, and 4 bases had no gene match. The CDR3: CASSELGQGEAFF. The CDR3 DNA is TGTGCCAGCAGTGAACTCGGACAGGGAGAAGCTTTCTTT.

This clonotype was recorded at least ten times. The V call is TRBV19, the J call TRBJ2-1, with TRBD2 matching 11 bases. The CDR3 has 17 residues. The germline gives CDR1 LNHDA, CDR2 SQIVND (reference sequence). Losses at the gene ends were 3 bases for V and 0 bases for J; bases not matched to a gene: 4. The CDR3 spells CASSIRLAGLSYNEQFF. CDR3 nucleotide sequence: TGTGCCAGTAGTATCAGACTAGCGGGGCTCTCCTACAATGAGCAGTTCTTC.

In its sample, this clonotype was seen many times. The chain employs TRBV19 and TRBJ2-1; the match to TRBD2 covers 13 bases. The CDR3 spans 16 residues. Looked up from germline, CDR1 is LNHDA and CDR2 is SQIVND (reference sequence). V was clipped by 6 bases and J by 3 bases; unmatched bases: 5. The CDR3 region is CASSRLAGGGYNEQFF. CDR3 in DNA: TGTGCCAGTAGCCGACTAGCGGGGGGCGGCTACAATGAGCAGTTCTTC.

This clonotype has just one count. No conserved phenylalanine or tryptophan is present at the end of the CDR3, so a read error is the likely explanation. The V gene is TRBV3-1, the J gene TRBJ2-2; D not resolved. Germline CDR1 is LGHDT and CDR2 is YNNKEL (reference sequence). Between the trimmed V and J ends, which lost 6 bases and 5 bases, there was a span of 4 bases. CDR3 length equals 11 residues. The CDR3 loop is CASRQTGELFL. CDR3 bases: TGTGCCAGCAGACAGACCGGGGAGCTGTTTCTT.

Note on this clonotype: This may come from a read error, since a much larger clone is one base off. This chain connects TRBV5-1 to TRBJ2-7, with a weak D call TRBD2 (5 bases). The CDR3 has 13 amino acids. Germline V gene data show CDR1 as SGHRS and CDR2 as YFSETQ. The CDR3: CASSFHGNGEQHF. DNA for the CDR3: TGCGCCAGCAGCTTCCACGGGAACGGCGAGCAGCACTTC. Combining the CDR3 with reference TRBV5-1 and TRBJ2-7 gives the whole variable domain KAGVTQTPRYLIKTRGQQVTLSCSPISGHRSVSWYQQTPGQGLQFLFEYFSETQRNKGNFPGRFSGRQFSNSRSEMNVSTLELGDSALYLCASSFHGNGEQHFGPGTRLTVT.

Concerning this clonotype: An end of the junction differs from the germline gene, which may be a read error. J is TRBJ2-3 and V is TRBV20-1; either TRBD1 or TRBD2 may fit D (5 bases each). Germline CDR1 and CDR2: DFQATT and SNEGSKA (reference sequence). CDR3 length: 8 residues. The CDR3 here is CSAPGTKF. The CDR3 region has the DNA TGCAGTGCCCCAGGGACCAAGTTT.